A single sample gave rise to the 27 T cell receptor beta chains below, sequenced in a study of cytomegalovirus exposure and HLA in healthy donors. The study ran its PCR with 60 Vbeta and 13 Jbeta primers. The assay was immunoSEQ multiplex PCR, and TCRdb's table has in-frame clones only and misses some. The table has some 180,000 clones, 70% to 80% seen once. The sequencing sample was made of PBMCs. Source of these receptors: a young man in good health and CMV-seronegative.

The rearrangement joins TRBV7-2 to TRBJ2-4; D may be TRBD1 (5 bases). The CDR3 contains 15 residues. The germline CDR1 and CDR2 sequences are SGHTA and FQGNSA. V lost 5 bases and J 7 bases, leaving 18 bases between the germline ends. In DNA form, the CDR3 reads TGTGCCAGCAGCCCGAGGCGGACCCCAGGGAACATTCAGTACTTC. It encodes CASSPRRTPGNIQYF.

This sequence joins TRBV13 and TRBJ1-2; maybe TRBD1 (6 bases). The CDR3 consists of 13 residues. V was trimmed by 5 bases and J by 8 bases, leaving 15 bases between them. Germline CDR1 PRHDT, CDR2 FYEKMQ (reference sequence). CDR3 residues: CASSQRGGRGYTF. DNA of the CDR3: TGTGCCAGCAGCCAAAGGGGGGGCCGGGGCTACACCTTC.

The genes are TRBV14 and TRBJ1-5; 9 nucleotides line up with TRBD1. Unmatched junction bases numbered 6, after V lost 7 bases and J lost 5 bases. Germline values: CDR1 SGHDN, CDR2 FVKESK. This CDR3 contains 14 residues. The CDR3 DNA reads as TGTGCCAGCACGAAGGGACAGGGATATCAGCCCCAGCATTTT. Protein product: CASTKGQGYQPQHF.

The chain carries TRBV9 and TRBJ2-1, with TRBD2 matching over 10 bases. This CDR3 region has 16 residues. V dropped 5 bases and J dropped 0; count of bases not matched to a gene: 5. Germline CDR1 SGDLS, CDR2 YYNGEE. CDR3 sequence: CASSPLAGVSYNEQFF. CDR3 in DNA: TGTGCCAGCAGTCCCCTAGCGGGAGTCTCCTACAATGAGCAGTTCTTC.

V and J are TRBV7-3 and TRBJ1-3, with a tentative D call TRBD1 (5 bases). The ends were cut back, 1 base at V and 8 bases at J, with 9 bases in the middle. The germline gives CDR1 SGHTA, CDR2 FQGTGA. The CDR3 covers 13 residues. CDR3 loop: CASSLNWGDTIYF. CDR3 nucleotide sequence: TGTGCCAGCAGCTTAAATTGGGGCGACACCATATATTTT.

The genes are TRBV5-1 and TRBJ1-5, with D possibly being TRBD1 (6 bases). Trimming cost V 1 base and J 1 base, with 9 bases left between them. Germline V gene data show CDR1 as SGHRS and CDR2 as YFSETQ. CDR3 length: 15 residues. CDR3 sequence: CASSLQGSSNQPQHF. As DNA, the CDR3 is TGCGCCAGCAGCTTGCAGGGGTCGAGCAATCAGCCCCAGCATTTT.

The rearrangement links TRBV4-1 to TRBJ2-7, with 9 bases identical to TRBD2. The ends lost 4 bases at V and 1 base at J; junction bases unmatched: 8. Germline V CDR1 and CDR2: MGHRA, YSYEKL. The CDR3 covers 16 residues. The CDR3 protein is CASSRGSGSASYEQYF. The CDR3 region has the DNA TGCGCCAGCAGCCGGGGTAGCGGGAGCGCTTCCTACGAGCAGTACTTC.

The chain links TRBV30 to TRBJ2-1; a weak D match, TRBD2 (6 bases). Germline V gene lookup returns CDR1 GTSNPN and CDR2 SVGIG (reference sequence). Between the trimmed V and J ends, which lost 0 bases and 11 bases, there was a span of 11 bases. The CDR3 runs to 12 residues. The CDR3 coding sequence is TGTGCCTGGAGTGTAGACGGGAGTAAGCAGTTCTTC. Its protein is CAWSVDGSKQFF.

J is TRBJ2-1 and V is TRBV30; no reliable D call. The CDR3 consists of 14 residues. Trimming removed 0 bases at V and 7 bases at J, with 13 bases between. Germline-derived CDR1 and CDR2 are GTSNPN and SVGIG (reference sequence). CDR3 nucleotide sequence: TGTGCCTGGAGTGTTTTTCCGCCTCGGAATGAGCAGTTCTTC. Translating it yields CAWSVFPPRNEQFF.

This clone has a handful of counts. CDR3 bases: TGTGCCAGCAGCCTCCGCACTGCAACTAATGAAAAACTGTTTTTT. Protein sequence: CASSLRTATNEKLFF. The rearrangement joins TRBV13 to TRBJ1-4, with no clear D. V was shortened by 5 bases and J by 0 bases, with 10 bases between the two germline ends. Germline V gene data show CDR1 as PRHDT and CDR2 as FYEKMQ (reference sequence). The CDR3 runs to 15 residues.

V usage is TRBV7-9 and J usage is TRBJ1-2; perhaps TRBD1 as D (5 bases). This CDR3 has 15 amino acids. The V end lost 5 bases, the J end lost 5 bases, and 18 bases lay between the germline ends. The V gene's germline CDR1 is SEHNR and CDR2 FQNEAQ (reference sequence). In DNA, the CDR3 is TGTGCCAGCAGCAATAAAGGGGCAGTGAGATATGGCTACACCTTC. Its translation is CASSNKGAVRYGYTF.

V usage is TRBV29-1 and J usage is TRBJ2-7; 8 bases map to TRBD2. Trimming took 4 bases from V and 6 from J; bases not matched to a gene: 8. Germline CDR1 and CDR2: SQVTM and ANQGSEA. The length of the CDR3 is 13 residues. The CDR3 spells CSVVQPGGREQYF. CDR3 DNA sequence: TGCAGCGTTGTTCAACCGGGAGGGCGCGAGCAGTACTTC.

The table lists this clone with a few counts. The chain combines TRBV18 with TRBJ2-7; maybe TRBD1 (6 bases). The CDR3 sequence is 13 residues long. Germline values: CDR1 KGHSH, CDR2 LQKENI. V shed 1 base and J shed 2 bases, with 6 bases lying between them. CDR3 coding DNA: TGTGCCAGCTCACCACGACAGGCCTACGAGCAGTACTTC. Amino acids: CASSPRQAYEQYF.

The chain employs TRBV15 and TRBJ1-1; D not resolved. V shed 1 base and J shed 0 bases, with 9 bases lying between them. CDR3 length: 15 amino acids. From germline, CDR1 is LNHNV and CDR2 YYDKDF (reference sequence). Written as DNA, the CDR3 is TGTGCCACCAGCAGAGGCGGAGGAATGAACACTGAAGCTTTCTTT. Translation: CATSRGGGMNTEAFF.

The genes are TRBV25-1 and TRBJ2-5; 8 nucleotides match TRBD1. Germline-derived CDR1 and CDR2 are MGHDK and SYGVNS. The CDR3 runs 14 residues. The trim removed 2 bases at V and 5 bases at J, leaving 4 bases unmatched. CDR3: CASSEGQGAETQYF. The CDR3 bases are TGTGCCAGCAGTGAAGGACAGGGCGCGGAGACCCAGTACTTC.

The V call is TRBV2, the J call TRBJ2-3; 10 positions match TRBD2. The CDR3 totals 15 residues. The germline CDR1 and CDR2 sequences are SNHLY and FYNNEI. V lost 4 bases and J lost 2; bases outside the gene matches: 3. The CDR3 DNA reads TGTGCCAGCAGTGGTCTAGCGGGGGACACAGATACGCAGTATTTT. This translates into CASSGLAGDTDTQYF. Filled out from reference TRBV2 and TRBJ2-3, the complete variable domain reads EPEVTQTPSHQVTQMGQEVILRCVPISNHLYFYWYRQILGQKVEFLVSFYNNEISEKSEIFDDQFSVERPDGSNFTLKIRSTKLEDSAMYFCASSGLAGDTDTQYFGPGTRLTVL.

This clone appeared a few times. V usage is TRBV7-2 and J usage is TRBJ1-5, with 8 bases aligning to TRBD1. The V gene's germline CDR1 is SGHTA and CDR2 FQGNSA. The V gene end was trimmed by 1 base and the J gene end by 2 bases; junction bases not matched to a gene: 10. The CDR3 is 18 amino acids. CDR3 in amino acids: CASSLGRTGKGGNQPQHF. As DNA, the CDR3 is TGTGCCAGCAGCTTAGGGCGGACAGGGAAGGGAGGCAATCAGCCCCAGCATTTT.

The V gene is TRBV15, the J gene TRBJ2-7; 10 nucleotides agree with TRBD1. The CDR3 covers 16 residues. CDR1 is LNHNV, CDR2 YYDKDF, per germline (reference sequence). The trim removed 5 bases at V and 6 bases at J, leaving 13 bases unmatched. The CDR3 DNA sequence: TGTGCCACCAGCCCCTCCACCGGGACAGGGGCTGTCGAGCAGTACTTC. Translating it yields CATSPSTGTGAVEQYF.

The rearrangement links TRBV7-3 to TRBJ2-5, with D maybe TRBD1 (6 bases). The CDR3 contains 14 residues. The V end was cut by 2 bases, the J end by 5 bases, with 12 bases between. Per germline, CDR1 SGHTA and CDR2 FQGTGA. CDR3 nucleotides: TGTGCCAGCAGCTTACTGGGGCAGGGGGAGACCCAGTACTTC. Translating gives CASSLLGQGETQYF.

Remarks on this clone: Other DNA sequences from this sample encode an identical CDR3 as well. V usage is TRBV18 and J usage is TRBJ1-3; TRBD1 matches at 8 bases. J was trimmed by 1 base and V by 3 bases; bases with no gene match: 2. The CDR3 length is 15 residues. CDR1 and CDR2 from the germline V gene are KGHSH and LQKENI. The CDR3 loop reads CASSPQGASGNTIYF. The CDR3, as DNA: TGTGCCAGCTCACCCCAGGGGGCATCTGGAAACACCATATATTTT.

The CDR3 sequence is CASSQETSGSVGEQFF. CDR3 DNA sequence: TGTGCCAGCAGCCAAGAGACTAGCGGGAGTGTCGGTGAGCAGTTCTTC. The chain employs TRBV28 and TRBJ2-1; 12 bases are a match to TRBD2. The CDR3 sequence is 16 residues long. Germline CDR1 and CDR2: MDHEN and SYDVKM. With V trimmed by 6 bases and J by 9 bases, 12 bases remained unmatched. Drawing the rest from reference TRBV28 and TRBJ2-1, the complete variable domain is DVKVTQSSRYLVKRTGEKVFLECVQDMDHENMFWYRQDPGLGLRLIYFSYDVKMKEKGDIPEGYSVSREKKERFSLILESASTNQTSMYLCASSQETSGSVGEQFFGPGTRLTVL.

This clone was seen a handful of times. V is TRBV5-4 and J is TRBJ1-1, with 7 bases identical to TRBD1. Unmatched junction bases numbered 10, after V lost 4 bases and J lost 4 bases. In germline, CDR1 is SGHNT, CDR2 YYREEE (reference sequence). This CDR3 contains 15 residues. The CDR3 nucleotides are TGTGCCAGCAGCGGGACAGTGGGAGTGGGCACTGAAGCTTTCTTT. Translation gives CASSGTVGVGTEAFF.

A few counts support this clone. This chain joins TRBV27 and TRBJ2-3; 7 positions agree with TRBD2. Germline V CDR1 and CDR2: MNHEY, SMNVEV (reference sequence). The CDR3 consists of 14 residues. Trimming cost V 6 bases and J 3 bases; bases outside gene matches: 6. For the CDR3, the DNA is TGTGCCAGCAGACGGGGGGTGAGGACAGATACGCAGTATTTT. Its translation is CASRRGVRTDTQYF.

The rearrangement uses TRBV27 and TRBJ1-5, with 8 positions matching TRBD1. Per germline, CDR1 MNHEY and CDR2 SMNVEV (reference sequence). V was pared by 0 bases and J by 9 bases, with 4 bases of the junction left unmatched. This CDR3 comprises 14 residues. CDR3 coding DNA: TGTGCCAGCAGTTTATCGTGGACAGGGAGGCCCCAGCATTTT. Protein: CASSLSWTGRPQHF.

The chain joins TRBV28 to TRBJ2-3; tentative D call: TRBD2 (7 bases). In germline, CDR1 is MDHEN, CDR2 SYDVKM. This CDR3 comprises 19 residues. Trimming removed 3 bases from V and 1 base from J, with 23 bases in between. For the CDR3, the DNA is TGTGCCAGCAGTTTGGGCCTTTGGGGGCGGGGGTGTTGCACAGATACGCAGTATTTT. Residues: CASSLGLWGRGCCTDTQYF.

The gene calls are TRBV28 and TRBJ2-1; the D gene is possibly TRBD1 (7 bases). The V gene's germline CDR1 is MDHEN and CDR2 SYDVKM. Trimming shortened V by 5 bases and J by 8 bases, and 19 bases separated the two germline ends. This CDR3 region has 15 residues. CDR3 amino acids: CASSNQGGASHEQFF. CDR3 DNA sequence: TGTGCCAGCAGTAATCAGGGGGGTGCTTCGCATGAGCAGTTCTTC.

The J gene is TRBJ1-2, the V gene TRBV28; 7 bases map to TRBD1. J gave up 4 bases and V 6 bases, and 5 bases lay outside the gene matches. The CDR3 has 13 amino acids. Germline loops: CDR1 MDHEN, CDR2 SYDVKM. The DNA for the CDR3 is TGTGCCAGCAGGACAGGGCAAGGCTATGGCTACACCTTC. This translates into CASRTGQGYGYTF.